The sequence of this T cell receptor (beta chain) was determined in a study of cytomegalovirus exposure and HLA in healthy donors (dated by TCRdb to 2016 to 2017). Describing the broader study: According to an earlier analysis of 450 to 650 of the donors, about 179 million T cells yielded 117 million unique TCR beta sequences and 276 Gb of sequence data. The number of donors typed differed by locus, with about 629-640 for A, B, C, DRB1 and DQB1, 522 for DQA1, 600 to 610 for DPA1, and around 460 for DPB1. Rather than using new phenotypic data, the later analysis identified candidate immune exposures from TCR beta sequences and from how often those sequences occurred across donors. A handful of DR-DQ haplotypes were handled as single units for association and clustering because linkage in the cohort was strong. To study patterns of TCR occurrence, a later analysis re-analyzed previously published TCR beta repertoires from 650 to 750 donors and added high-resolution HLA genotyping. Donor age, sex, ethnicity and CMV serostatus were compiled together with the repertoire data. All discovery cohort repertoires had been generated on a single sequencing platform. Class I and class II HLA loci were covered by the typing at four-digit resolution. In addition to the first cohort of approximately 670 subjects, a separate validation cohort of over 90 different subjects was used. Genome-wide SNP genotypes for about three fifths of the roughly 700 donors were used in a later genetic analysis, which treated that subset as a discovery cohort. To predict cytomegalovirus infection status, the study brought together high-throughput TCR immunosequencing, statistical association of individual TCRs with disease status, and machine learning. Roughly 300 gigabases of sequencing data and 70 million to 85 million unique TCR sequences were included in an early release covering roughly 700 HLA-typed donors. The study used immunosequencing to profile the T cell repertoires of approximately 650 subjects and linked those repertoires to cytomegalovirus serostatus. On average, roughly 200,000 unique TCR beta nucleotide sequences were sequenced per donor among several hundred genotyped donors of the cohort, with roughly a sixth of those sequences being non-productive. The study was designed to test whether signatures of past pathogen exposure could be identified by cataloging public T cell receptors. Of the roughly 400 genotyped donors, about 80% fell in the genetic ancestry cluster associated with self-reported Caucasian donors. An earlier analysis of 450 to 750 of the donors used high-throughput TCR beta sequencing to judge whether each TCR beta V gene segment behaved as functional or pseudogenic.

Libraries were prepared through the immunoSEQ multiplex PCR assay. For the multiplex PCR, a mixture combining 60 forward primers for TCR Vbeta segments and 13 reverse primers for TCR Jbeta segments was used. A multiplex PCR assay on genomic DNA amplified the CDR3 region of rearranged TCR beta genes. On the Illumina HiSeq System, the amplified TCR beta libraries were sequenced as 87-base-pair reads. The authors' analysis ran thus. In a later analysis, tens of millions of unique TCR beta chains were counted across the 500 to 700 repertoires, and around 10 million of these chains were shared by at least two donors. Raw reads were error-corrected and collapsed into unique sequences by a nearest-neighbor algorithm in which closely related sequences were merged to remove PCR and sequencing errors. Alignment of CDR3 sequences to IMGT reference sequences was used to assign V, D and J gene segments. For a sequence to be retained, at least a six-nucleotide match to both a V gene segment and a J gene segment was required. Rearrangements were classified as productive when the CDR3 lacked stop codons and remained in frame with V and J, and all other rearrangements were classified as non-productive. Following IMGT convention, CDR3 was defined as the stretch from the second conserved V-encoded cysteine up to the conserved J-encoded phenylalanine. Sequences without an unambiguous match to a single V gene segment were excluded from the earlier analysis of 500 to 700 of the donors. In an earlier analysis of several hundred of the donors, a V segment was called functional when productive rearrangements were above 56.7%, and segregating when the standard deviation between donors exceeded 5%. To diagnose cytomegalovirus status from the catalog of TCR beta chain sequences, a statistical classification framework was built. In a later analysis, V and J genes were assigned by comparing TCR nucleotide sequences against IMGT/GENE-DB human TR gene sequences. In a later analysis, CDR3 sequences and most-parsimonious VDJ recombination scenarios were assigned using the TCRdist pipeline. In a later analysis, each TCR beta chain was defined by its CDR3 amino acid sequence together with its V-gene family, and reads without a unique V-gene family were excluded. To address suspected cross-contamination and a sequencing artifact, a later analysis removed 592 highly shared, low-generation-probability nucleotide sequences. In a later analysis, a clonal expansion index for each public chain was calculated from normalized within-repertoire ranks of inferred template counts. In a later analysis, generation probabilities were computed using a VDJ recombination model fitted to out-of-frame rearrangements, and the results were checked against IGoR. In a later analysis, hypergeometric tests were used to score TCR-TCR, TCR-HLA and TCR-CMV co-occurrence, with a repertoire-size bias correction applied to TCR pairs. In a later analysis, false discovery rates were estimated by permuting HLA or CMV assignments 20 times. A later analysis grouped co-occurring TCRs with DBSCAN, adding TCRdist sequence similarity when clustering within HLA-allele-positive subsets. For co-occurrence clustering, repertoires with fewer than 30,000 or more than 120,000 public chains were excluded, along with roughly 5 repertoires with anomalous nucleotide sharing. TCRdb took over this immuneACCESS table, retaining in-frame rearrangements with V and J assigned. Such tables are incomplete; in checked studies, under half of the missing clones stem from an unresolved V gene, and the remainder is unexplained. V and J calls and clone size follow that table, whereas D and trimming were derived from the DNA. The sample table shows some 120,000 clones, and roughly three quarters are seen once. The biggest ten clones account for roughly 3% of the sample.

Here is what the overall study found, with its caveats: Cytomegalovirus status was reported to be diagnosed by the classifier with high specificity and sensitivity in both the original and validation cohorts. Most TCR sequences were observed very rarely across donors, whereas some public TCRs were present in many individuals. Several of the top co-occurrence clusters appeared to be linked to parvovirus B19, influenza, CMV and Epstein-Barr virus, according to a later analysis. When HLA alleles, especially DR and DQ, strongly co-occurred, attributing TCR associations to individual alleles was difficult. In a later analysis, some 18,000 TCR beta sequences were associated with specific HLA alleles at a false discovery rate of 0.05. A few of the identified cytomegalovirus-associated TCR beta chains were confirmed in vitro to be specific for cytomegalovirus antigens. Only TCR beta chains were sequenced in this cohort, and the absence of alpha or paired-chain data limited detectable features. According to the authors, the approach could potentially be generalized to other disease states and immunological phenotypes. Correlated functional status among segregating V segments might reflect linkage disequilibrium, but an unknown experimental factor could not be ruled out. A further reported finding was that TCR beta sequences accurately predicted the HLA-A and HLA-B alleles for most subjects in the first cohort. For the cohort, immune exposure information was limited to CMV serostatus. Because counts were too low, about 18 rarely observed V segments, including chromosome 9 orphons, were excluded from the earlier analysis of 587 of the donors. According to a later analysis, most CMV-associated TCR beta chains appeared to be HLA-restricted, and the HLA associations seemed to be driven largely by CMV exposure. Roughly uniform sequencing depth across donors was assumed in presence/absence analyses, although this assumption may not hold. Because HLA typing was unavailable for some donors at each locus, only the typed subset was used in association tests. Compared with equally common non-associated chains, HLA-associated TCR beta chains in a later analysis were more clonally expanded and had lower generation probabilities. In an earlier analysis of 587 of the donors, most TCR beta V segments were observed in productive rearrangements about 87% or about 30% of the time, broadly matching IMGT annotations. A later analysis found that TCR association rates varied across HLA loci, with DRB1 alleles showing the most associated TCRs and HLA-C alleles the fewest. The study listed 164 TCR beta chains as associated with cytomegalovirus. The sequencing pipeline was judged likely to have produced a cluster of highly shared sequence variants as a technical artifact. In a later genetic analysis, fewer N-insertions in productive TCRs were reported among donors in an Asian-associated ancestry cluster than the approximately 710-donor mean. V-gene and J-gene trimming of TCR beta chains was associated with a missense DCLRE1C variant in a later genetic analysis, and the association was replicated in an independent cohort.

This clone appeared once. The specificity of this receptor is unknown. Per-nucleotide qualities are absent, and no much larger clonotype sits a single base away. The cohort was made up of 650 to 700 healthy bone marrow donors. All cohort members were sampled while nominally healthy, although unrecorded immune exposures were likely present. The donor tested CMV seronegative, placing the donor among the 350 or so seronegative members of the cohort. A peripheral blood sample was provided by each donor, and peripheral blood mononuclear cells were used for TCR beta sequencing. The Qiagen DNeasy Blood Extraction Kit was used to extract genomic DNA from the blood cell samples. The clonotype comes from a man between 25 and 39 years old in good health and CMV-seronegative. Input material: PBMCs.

The DNA reads as follows: TGCGCCAGCAGCCGAGACAGGGGAAATCAGCCCCAGCATTTT. Its protein is CASSRDRGNQPQHF. The rearrangement combines TRBV4-3 with TRBJ1-5, with 8 central nucleotides matching TRBD1. At the junction V is shortened by 4 bases and J by 4 bases; bases outside the gene matches: 3. There are 14 amino acids in the CDR3, from cysteine to phenylalanine inclusive. The DNA shown is the 42-base CDR3, in frame from base 1. CDR1 and CDR2, looked up from the germline V gene, are LGHNA and YSLEER.